This TCR beta chain emerged from a study of T cell changes during pregnancy in multiple sclerosis. This clone occurred once. TCRdb's table, derived via immunoSEQ multiplex PCR, lists solely in-frame clones and lacks some. This sample carries roughly 34,000 clones, approximately 91% of them seen once, and the ten largest clones take 3.5% to 4.5%. The TCR sequence derives from a female donor in good health, enrolled as a control in a pregnancy study. The sequencing here drew on peripheral blood, taken in the second trimester of pregnancy.

Here the CDR3 reads CASSLIGGTGAANYGYTF. The CDR3 DNA follows: TGTGCCAGCAGCTTAATAGGGGGGACAGGAGCAGCTAACTATGGCTACACCTTC. The chain joins TRBV7-9 to TRBJ1-2; 8 bases are shared with TRBD1. Trimming cost V 2 bases and J 0 bases; bases outside gene matches: 11. The CDR3 length is 18 residues. Germline V gene data show CDR1 as SEHNR and CDR2 as FQNEAQ (reference sequence).